The next 31 T cell receptor beta chains were all read from a single sample in a study of blood T cell repertoires in COVID-19. Sequenced by immunoSEQ multiplex PCR; TCRdb stores in-frame clones only, minus some. The sample has a few hundred thousand clones, about 86% seen once. The specimen sequenced was peripheral blood. Every receptor here comes from a woman in her sixties or seventies with COVID-19, enrolled during active disease.

The chain uses TRBV2 and TRBJ2-1; 9 bases are a match to TRBD1. The CDR3 consists of 14 residues. CDR1 is SNHLY, CDR2 FYNNEI, per germline. Unmatched junction bases numbered 8, after V lost 6 bases and J lost 8 bases. The CDR3, as DNA: TGTGCCAGCAGCGTGTGGGACAGGGACTATGAGCAGTTCTTC. Translated: CASSVWDRDYEQFF.

The chain combines TRBV5-5 with TRBJ1-6; possibly TRBD1 for D (5 bases). The ends were cut back, 1 base at V and 12 bases at J, with 8 bases in the middle. This CDR3 is built from 12 residues. From germline, CDR1 is SGHKS and CDR2 YYEKEE (reference sequence). CDR3 loop: CASSLTGGPLHF. The DNA for the CDR3 is TGTGCCAGCAGCTTGACAGGCGGACCCCTCCACTTT.

This sequence joins TRBV6-2 or TRBV6-3 and TRBJ2-1; 12 positions agree with TRBD2. The CDR3 sequence is 17 residues long. CDR1 is MNHEY, CDR2 SVGEGT, per germline. V was pared by 3 bases and J by 7 bases, with 10 bases of the junction left unmatched. CDR3 coding DNA: TGTGCCAGCAGTTATTCACTAGCGGGGGGTTCTGAGAATGAGCAGTTCTTC. Translated: CASSYSLAGGSENEQFF.

V gene TRBV5-1 combines with J gene TRBJ2-1; 9 bases align to TRBD2. Unmatched junction bases numbered 3, after V lost 2 bases and J lost 3 bases. Per the germline V gene, CDR1 is SGHRS and CDR2 is YFSETQ. This CDR3 spans 15 amino acids. The CDR3 reads CASSLGTSIYNEQFF. The CDR3 nucleotides are TGCGCCAGCAGCTTAGGGACTAGCATCTACAATGAGCAGTTCTTC.

This sequence joins TRBV7-8 and TRBJ2-5; TRBD2 might be the D (6 bases). The ends were cut back, 1 base at V and 2 bases at J, with 11 bases in the middle. CDR1 is SGHVS, CDR2 FQNEAQ, per germline. This CDR3 spans 15 amino acids. Written as DNA, the CDR3 is TGTGCCAGCAGCTTAGTAGGCGGGGTACAAGAGACCCAGTACTTC. Residues: CASSLVGGVQETQYF. The full variable domain, in which reference TRBV7-8 and TRBJ2-5 provide the parts outside the CDR3, is GAGVSQSPRYKVAKRGQDVALRCDPISGHVSLFWYQQALGQGPEFLTYFQNEAQLDKSGLPSDRFFAERPEGSVSTLKIQRTQQEDSAVYLCASSLVGGVQETQYFGPGTRLLVL.

J is TRBJ2-7 and V is TRBV6-5, with 9 bases matching TRBD2. The junction had 10 bases not matched to a gene; V was cut back by 0 bases and J by 10 bases. Germline values: CDR1 MNHEY, CDR2 SVGAGI. The CDR3 runs to 15 residues. CDR3 region: CASSYSDSGGAEQYF. The CDR3 coding sequence is TGTGCCAGCAGTTACTCGGATAGCGGGGGAGCGGAACAGTACTTC.

The table lists this clone with a few counts. The gene calls are TRBV30 and TRBJ1-2, with 8 bases fitting TRBD1. The CDR3 spans 14 residues. From germline, CDR1 is GTSNPN and CDR2 SVGIG (reference sequence). J was trimmed by 7 bases and V by 3 bases; bases with no gene match: 10. CDR3 region: CAWRETGTGLGYTF. The CDR3 region has the DNA TGTGCCTGGAGAGAGACCGGGACAGGTCTTGGCTACACCTTC.

This chain links TRBV19 with TRBJ2-5, with a tentative D call TRBD2 (5 bases). Germline loops: CDR1 LNHDA, CDR2 SQIVND (reference sequence). The CDR3 spans 14 residues. Trimming took 7 bases from V and 1 from J, leaving 13 bases between them. The chain's CDR3 is CASKEGRTQETQYF. Written as DNA, the CDR3 is TGTGCCAGTAAAGAGGGCAGGACCCAAGAGACCCAGTACTTC.

V gene TRBV13 combines with J gene TRBJ2-4; no firm D call. Germline V lookup: CDR1 PRHDT, CDR2 FYEKMQ (reference sequence). Trimming shortened V by 5 bases and J by 6 bases, and 26 bases separated the two germline ends. This CDR3 has 18 residues. CDR3 in amino acids: CASSLRIKNSRSPNIQYF. The CDR3 DNA is TGTGCCAGCAGCCTACGTATTAAGAACAGCAGATCCCCAAACATTCAGTACTTC.

This clone was seen only once. The chain has TRBV4-2 and TRBJ2-1; tentative D call: TRBD2 (7 bases). The CDR3 has 14 amino acids. V dropped 5 bases and J dropped 8 bases, with 16 bases sitting between them. Looked up from germline, CDR1 is LGHNA and CDR2 is YNFKEQ. The DNA of the CDR3 is TGTGCCAGCAGCAATCGGGGGGCCTGGGATGAGCAGTTCTTC. Its protein is CASSNRGAWDEQFF.

This clone was recorded once. The rearrangement uses TRBV19 and TRBJ1-1, with D unclear. CDR1 is LNHDA and CDR2 is SQIVND in the germline V gene (reference sequence). The CDR3 is 16 amino acids. The V end lost 5 bases, the J end lost 0 bases, and 16 bases lay between the germline ends. Here the CDR3 DNA reads TGTGCCAGTAGTCGTGGAGAATTGGTGGTGAACACTGAAGCTTTCTTT. Its translation is CASSRGELVVNTEAFF.

The chain combines TRBV6-6 with TRBJ2-5; D perhaps matches TRBD2 (5 bases). Trimming removed 8 bases at V and 4 bases at J, with 14 bases between. CDR1 and CDR2 (germline): MNHNY, SVGAGI (reference sequence). The CDR3 is made up of 13 amino acids. CDR3 sequence: CASQYGIGETQYF. The CDR3 DNA follows: TGTGCCAGCCAATACGGGATCGGAGAGACCCAGTACTTC.

This clone has only one observation. The V call is TRBV5-5, the J call TRBJ1-2; maybe TRBD1 (5 bases). The CDR3 totals 13 residues. Germline V gene data show CDR1 as SGHKS and CDR2 as YYEKEE (reference sequence). Trimming removed 0 bases from V and 8 bases from J, with 11 bases in between. CDR3 in amino acids: CASSLEGEVGYTF. Here the CDR3 DNA reads TGTGCCAGCAGCTTGGAAGGGGAGGTGGGCTACACCTTC.

The V call is TRBV4-1, the J call TRBJ1-2; no firm D call. Per the germline V gene, CDR1 is MGHRA and CDR2 is YSYEKL. The length of the CDR3 is 13 residues. V lost 1 base to trimming and J lost 8 bases, with 11 bases between them. The CDR3 is CASSQVGLRGYTF. CDR3 sequence (DNA): TGCGCCAGCAGCCAAGTGGGCCTGAGAGGCTACACCTTC.

The V gene is TRBV4-3, the J gene TRBJ1-5; D not certain. Trimming removed 0 bases at V and 4 bases at J, with 7 bases between. The CDR3 sequence is 14 residues long. Looked up from germline, CDR1 is LGHNA and CDR2 is YSLEER. DNA for the CDR3: TGCGCCAGCAGCCAAGATAGTTATAATCAGCCCCAGCATTTT. Translation gives CASSQDSYNQPQHF.

This chain uses TRBV4-1 with TRBJ1-3, with D hard to call. The length of the CDR3 is 17 residues. V was clipped by 2 bases and J by 0 bases, with 14 bases between them. CDR1 MGHRA and CDR2 YSYEKL come from the germline V gene. CDR3 sequence: CASSQYPTLISGNTIYF. The CDR3 nucleotides are TGCGCCAGCAGCCAATATCCTACCTTAATCTCTGGAAACACCATATATTTT.

This clone was observed a handful of times. V and J are TRBV23-1 and TRBJ1-1, with a possible D match to TRBD1 (5 bases). TRBV23-1 is recorded as an ORF, its role being uncertain. V was pared by 1 base and J by 0 bases, with 6 bases between. This CDR3 comprises 14 residues. The DNA of the CDR3 is TGCGCCAGCAGTCAATACAGGTTGAACACTGAAGCTTTCTTT. It is translated as CASSQYRLNTEAFF.

The V gene is TRBV5-4, the J gene TRBJ2-1, with 8 bases that match TRBD1. There are 15 residues in the CDR3. The V gene end was trimmed by 4 bases and the J gene end by 2 bases; junction bases not matched to a gene: 5. Germline V gene lookup returns CDR1 SGHNT and CDR2 YYREEE (reference sequence). The CDR3 sequence is CASSIGQGPYNEQFF. CDR3 bases: TGTGCCAGCAGCATCGGACAGGGCCCCTACAATGAGCAGTTCTTC.

The chain has TRBV7-2 and TRBJ1-5; 7 positions match TRBD1. V lost 0 bases, J lost 5 bases, and 10 bases stayed unmatched. CDR1 SGHTA and CDR2 FQGNSA come from the germline V gene. The CDR3 length is 17 residues. CDR3 region: CASSLAVYRGHYQPQHF. CDR3 coding DNA: TGTGCCAGCAGCTTAGCGGTGTACAGGGGCCACTATCAGCCCCAGCATTTT.

A single count supports this clone. A read error may be the cause here, since a much bigger clone is one base away. V is TRBV7-3 and J is TRBJ1-1; 7 bases match TRBD1. V gave up 5 bases and J gave up 3 bases; unmatched junction bases: 3. This CDR3 contains 13 residues. Per germline, CDR1 SGHTA and CDR2 FQGTGA. The CDR3 loop reads CASSTQGDTEAFF. For the CDR3, the DNA is TGTGCCAGCAGCACCCAGGGGGACACTGAAGCTTTCTTT.

The V call is TRBV19, the J call TRBJ2-7, with 15 bases aligning to TRBD2. Germline V lookup: CDR1 LNHDA, CDR2 SQIVND (reference sequence). The length of the CDR3 is 18 residues. J was trimmed by 3 bases and V by 4 bases; bases with no gene match: 10. CDR3 sequence (DNA): TGTGCCAGTAGTAAAACGGGACAGGGACTAGCGGGGGGCTACGAGCAGTACTTC. It yields the protein CASSKTGQGLAGGYEQYF.

The chain uses TRBV6-5 and TRBJ2-5; 12 bases agree with TRBD2. Germline CDR1 reads MNHEY; CDR2 reads SVGAGI. The CDR3 covers 14 residues. V trimming: 5 bases; J trimming: 5 bases; junction bases outside the gene matches: 3. The chain's CDR3 is CASSIGTSGETQYF. CDR3 coding DNA: TGTGCCAGCAGTATCGGGACTAGCGGGGAGACCCAGTACTTC.

The chain carries TRBV29-1 and TRBJ2-7; D remains ambiguous. V lost 4 bases and J 3 bases, leaving 7 bases between the germline ends. The V gene's germline CDR1 is SQVTM and CDR2 ANQGSEA. The CDR3 has 11 amino acids. CDR3 nucleotide sequence: TGCAGCGTTGTTCTATACTACGAGCAGTACTTC. Its translation: CSVVLYYEQYF.

The V gene is TRBV6-2 or TRBV6-3, the J gene TRBJ1-2, with D unclear. There are 12 residues in the CDR3. Per germline, CDR1 MNHEY and CDR2 SVGEGT. Trimming removed 4 bases at V and 8 bases at J, with 11 bases between. The CDR3 DNA reads as TGTGCCAGCAGTTCGCGCGTACGGGGCTACACCTTC. It yields the protein CASSSRVRGYTF.

This clone appeared a single time. This chain links TRBV6-5 with TRBJ2-5, with 7 bases that match TRBD2. The V segment lost 7 bases and the J segment 2 bases; nucleotides outside the gene matches: 7. This CDR3 contains 14 residues. CDR1 is MNHEY, CDR2 SVGAGI, per germline. This chain's CDR3 is CASNSPGGQETQYF. CDR3 nucleotide sequence: TGTGCCAGCAACTCCCCCGGGGGGCAAGAGACCCAGTACTTC.

The V call is TRBV4-2, the J call TRBJ2-2, with 14 bases fitting TRBD2. Germline V gene data show CDR1 as LGHNA and CDR2 as YNFKEQ. The CDR3 runs 16 residues. V was pared by 5 bases and J by 5 bases, with 4 bases of the junction left unmatched. Written as DNA, the CDR3 is TGTGCCAGCAGCTCGCGACTAGCGGGGGGGACCGGGGAGCTGTTTTTT. Protein sequence: CASSSRLAGGTGELFF.

The chain is built from TRBV6-2 or TRBV6-3 and TRBJ2-7; TRBD1 might be the D (5 bases). Germline V gene data show CDR1 as MNHEY and CDR2 as SVGEGT. Trimming shortened V by 5 bases and J by 7 bases, and 24 bases separated the two germline ends. This CDR3 is 16 amino acids long. CDR3 residues: CASSPAWQGPLGEQYF. The CDR3 nucleotides read TGTGCCAGCAGTCCCGCCTGGCAGGGCCCTTTAGGGGAGCAGTACTTC.

The J gene is TRBJ1-1, the V gene TRBV5-4; D gene unclear. Trimming removed 0 bases from V and 2 bases from J, with 8 bases in between. The CDR3 sequence is 14 residues long. Germline-derived CDR1 and CDR2 are SGHNT and YYREEE (reference sequence). Written as DNA, the CDR3 is TGTGCCAGCAGCTTGGCCACTGTTAACACTGAAGCTTTCTTT. This codes for CASSLATVNTEAFF.

The rearrangement links TRBV9 to TRBJ2-3; TRBD1 agrees at 9 bases. Per germline, CDR1 SGDLS and CDR2 YYNGEE. The V and J ends lost 2 bases and 2 bases, in that order; junction bases with no gene match: 3. The CDR3 sequence is 15 residues long. For the CDR3, the DNA is TGTGCCAGCAGCGTCGACAGGGGGAACACAGATACGCAGTATTTT. This encodes CASSVDRGNTDTQYF.

The chain couples TRBV7-3 to TRBJ2-1; D is unclear. This CDR3 is built from 13 residues. Germline assignment: CDR1 SGHTA and CDR2 FQGTGA. Trimming took 0 bases from V and 5 from J, leaving 5 bases between them. For the CDR3, the DNA is TGTGCCAGCAGCTTAACCCTAAACAATGAGCAGTTCTTC. It translates to CASSLTLNNEQFF.

The rearrangement joins TRBV9 to TRBJ1-3; no firm D call. The CDR3 has 11 residues. From germline, CDR1 is SGDLS and CDR2 YYNGEE. Trimming removed 3 bases from V and 7 bases from J, with 5 bases in between. The CDR3 nucleotides are TGTGCCAGCAGCGAAGAGAACACCATATATTTT. It yields the protein CASSEENTIYF.